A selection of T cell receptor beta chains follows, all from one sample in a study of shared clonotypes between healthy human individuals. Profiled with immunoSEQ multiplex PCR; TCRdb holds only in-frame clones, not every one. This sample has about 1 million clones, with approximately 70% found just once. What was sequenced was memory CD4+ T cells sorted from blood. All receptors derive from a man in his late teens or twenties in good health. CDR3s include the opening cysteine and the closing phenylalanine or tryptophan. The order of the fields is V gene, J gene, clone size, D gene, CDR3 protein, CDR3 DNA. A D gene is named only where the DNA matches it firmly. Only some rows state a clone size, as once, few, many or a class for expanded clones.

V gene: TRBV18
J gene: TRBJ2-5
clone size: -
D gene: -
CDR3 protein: CASSLGQETQYF
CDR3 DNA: TGTGCCAGCTCACTGGGACAAGAGACCCAGTACTTC

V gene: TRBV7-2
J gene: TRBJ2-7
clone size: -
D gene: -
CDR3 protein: CASSEGPFSYEQYF
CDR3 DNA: TGTGCCAGCAGCGAGGGGCCATTCTCCTACGAGCAGTACTTC

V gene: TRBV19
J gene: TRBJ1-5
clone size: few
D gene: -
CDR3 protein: CASRTYSNQPQHF
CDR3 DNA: TGTGCCAGTAGGACTTATAGCAATCAGCCCCAGCATTTT

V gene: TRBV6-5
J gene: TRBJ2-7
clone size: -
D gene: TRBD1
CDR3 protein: CANFRGPMYEQYF
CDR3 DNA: TGTGCCAACTTCAGGGGGCCTATGTACGAGCAGTACTTC

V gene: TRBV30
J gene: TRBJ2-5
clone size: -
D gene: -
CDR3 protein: CAWSTQQVIWAPTQYF
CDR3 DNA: TGTGCCTGGAGTACGCAACAGGTGATTTGGGCGCCGACCCAGTACTTC

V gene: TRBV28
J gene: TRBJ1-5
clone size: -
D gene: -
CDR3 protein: CASSLLGGGNQPQHF
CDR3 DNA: TGTGCCAGCAGTTTATTGGGAGGTGGCAATCAGCCCCAGCATTTT

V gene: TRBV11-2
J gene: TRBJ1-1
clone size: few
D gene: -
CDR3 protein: CASGQNTEAFF
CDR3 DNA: TGTGCCAGCGGGCAGAACACTGAAGCTTTCTTT

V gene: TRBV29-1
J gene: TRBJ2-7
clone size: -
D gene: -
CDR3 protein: CSALTVTYEQYF
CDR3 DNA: TGCAGCGCGCTTACAGTTACCTACGAGCAGTACTTC

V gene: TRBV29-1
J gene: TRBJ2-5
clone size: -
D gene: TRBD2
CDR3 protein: CGLADPGETQYF
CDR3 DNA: TGCGGACTAGCGGACCCGGGGGAGACCCAGTACTTC

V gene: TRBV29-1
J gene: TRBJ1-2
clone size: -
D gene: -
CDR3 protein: CSAEGDDYGYTF
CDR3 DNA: TGCAGCGCCGAGGGGGATGACTATGGCTACACCTTC

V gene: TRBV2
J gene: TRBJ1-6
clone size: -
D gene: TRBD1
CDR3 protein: CASSEGGRQGGSPLHF
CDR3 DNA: TGTGCCAGCAGTGAAGGTGGACGACAGGGAGGCTCACCCCTCCACTTT

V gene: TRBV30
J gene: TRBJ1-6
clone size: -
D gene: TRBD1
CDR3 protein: CAWSAGTGVYGPNSPLHF
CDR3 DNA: TGTGCCTGGAGTGCCGGGACAGGGGTCTATGGGCCTAATTCACCCCTCCACTTT

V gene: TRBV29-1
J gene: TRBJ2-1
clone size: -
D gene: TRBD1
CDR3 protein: CSVPGQRHYNEQFF
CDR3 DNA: TGCAGCGTCCCGGGACAGCGTCACTACAATGAGCAGTTCTTC

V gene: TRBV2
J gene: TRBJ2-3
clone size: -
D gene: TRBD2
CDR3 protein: CASSGTSGKDTQYF
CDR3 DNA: TGTGCCAGCAGTGGTACTAGCGGGAAAGATACGCAGTATTTT

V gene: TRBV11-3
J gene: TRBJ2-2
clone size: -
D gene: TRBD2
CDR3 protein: CASTLFGGRATGELFF
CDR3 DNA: TGTGCCAGCACCTTATTCGGAGGGAGGGCCACCGGGGAGCTGTTTTTT

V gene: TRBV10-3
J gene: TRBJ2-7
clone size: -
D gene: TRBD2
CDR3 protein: CAISEGRLAGASNEQYF
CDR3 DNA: TGTGCCATCAGTGAAGGTCGGCTAGCGGGAGCCTCAAACGAGCAGTACTTC

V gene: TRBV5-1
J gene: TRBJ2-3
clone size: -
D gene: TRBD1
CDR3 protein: CASSLGYRGADTQYF
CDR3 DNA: TGCGCCAGCAGCTTGGGCTACAGGGGAGCAGATACGCAGTATTTT

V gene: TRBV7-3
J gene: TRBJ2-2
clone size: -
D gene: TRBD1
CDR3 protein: CASSRGQGSGELFF
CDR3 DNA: TGTGCCAGCAGCAGAGGACAGGGGAGCGGGGAGCTGTTTTTT

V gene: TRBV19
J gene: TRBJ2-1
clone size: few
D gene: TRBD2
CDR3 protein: CASSTGGTSGYNEQFF
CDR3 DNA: TGTGCCAGTAGTACCGGGGGGACTAGCGGTTACAATGAGCAGTTCTTC

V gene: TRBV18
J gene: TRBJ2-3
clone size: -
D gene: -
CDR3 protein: CASSPPTHTDTQYF
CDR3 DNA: TGTGCCAGCTCACCTCCGACTCACACAGATACGCAGTATTTT

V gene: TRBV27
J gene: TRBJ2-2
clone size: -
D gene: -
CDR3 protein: CASSPQIGTTNTGELFF
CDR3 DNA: TGTGCCAGCAGTCCCCAAATCGGGACAACCAACACCGGGGAGCTGTTTTTT

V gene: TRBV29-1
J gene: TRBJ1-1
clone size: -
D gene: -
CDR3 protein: CSVEPRVGNTEAFF
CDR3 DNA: TGCAGCGTTGAACCGAGGGTGGGGAACACTGAAGCTTTCTTT

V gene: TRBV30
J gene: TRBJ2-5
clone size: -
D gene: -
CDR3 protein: CAWSRGDQETQYF
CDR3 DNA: TGTGCCTGGAGCAGGGGGGACCAAGAGACCCAGTACTTC

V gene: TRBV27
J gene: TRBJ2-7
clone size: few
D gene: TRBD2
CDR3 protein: CASSLGTSVSRYEQYF
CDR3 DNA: TGTGCCAGCAGTTTAGGGACTAGCGTAAGCCGCTACGAGCAGTACTTC

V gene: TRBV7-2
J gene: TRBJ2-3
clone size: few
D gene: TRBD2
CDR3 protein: CASSFRGTSGTDTQYF
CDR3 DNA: TGTGCCAGCAGCTTTAGGGGGACTAGCGGCACAGATACGCAGTATTTT

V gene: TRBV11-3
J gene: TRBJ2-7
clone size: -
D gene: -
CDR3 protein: CASSLSGTSYPKQYF
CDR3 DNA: TGTGCCAGCAGCTTATCTGGGACATCGTACCCAAAGCAGTACTTC

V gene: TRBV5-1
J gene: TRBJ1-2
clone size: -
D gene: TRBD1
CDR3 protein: CASSLAVGTGFYGYTF
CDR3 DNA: TGCGCCAGCAGCTTGGCCGTGGGGACAGGGTTTTATGGCTACACCTTC

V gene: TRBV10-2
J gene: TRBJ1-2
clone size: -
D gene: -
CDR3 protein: CASSATALNYGYTF
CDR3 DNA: TGCGCCAGCAGTGCGACAGCTCTTAACTATGGCTACACCTTC

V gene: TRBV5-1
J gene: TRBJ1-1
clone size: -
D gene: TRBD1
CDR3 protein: CASSGGDSLNTEAFF
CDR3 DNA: TGCGCCAGCAGCGGGGGGGACAGCCTGAACACTGAAGCTTTCTTT